What follows are 21 T cell receptor beta chains derived from one specimen sequenced in a study of CD8 T cells in Susac syndrome. cDNA came from roughly 0.5 to 1 ug RNA primed by random hexamers. TCRdb reprocessed the immunoSEQ multiplex PCR reads via MiXCR and lists one record per CDR3 protein. The repertoire consists of a few hundred thousand distinct CDR3 sequences, with 75% to 90% occurring once and the leading ten covering approximately 0.18%. The material sequenced was CD8+ T cells from PBMCs. The receptors here all came from a human donor with multiple sclerosis.

This clonotype was picked up one time. The chain links TRBV27 to TRBJ1-1, with a weak D call TRBD1 (6 bases). V dropped 5 bases and J dropped 3 bases, with 13 bases sitting between them. The length of the CDR3 is 14 residues. In germline, CDR1 is MNHEY, CDR2 SMNVEV (reference sequence). Here the CDR3 DNA reads TGTGCCAGCAGTGGACAGAACTTACACACTGAAGCTTTCTTT. Residues: CASSGQNLHTEAFF.

This clonotype came up once. The J gene is TRBJ2-1, the V gene TRBV5-1; D is unresolved. Germline assignment: CDR1 SGHRS and CDR2 YFSETQ. The CDR3 covers 16 residues. The ends were cut back, 0 bases at V and 5 bases at J, with 15 bases in the middle. CDR3 residues: CASSLGSWGLDNEQFF. The DNA of the CDR3 is TGCGCCAGCAGCTTGGGATCTTGGGGTTTGGACAATGAGCAGTTCTTC.

V and J are TRBV29-1 and TRBJ2-2, with D hard to call. The germline CDR1 and CDR2 sequences are SQVTM and ANQGSEA. The CDR3 runs to 12 residues. Trimming removed 5 bases at V and 4 bases at J, with 8 bases between. The CDR3 loop is CSVPVPTGELFF. In DNA, the CDR3 is TGCAGCGTTCCTGTGCCCACCGGGGAGCTGTTTTTT.

This clonotype was counted once. The rearrangement links TRBV4-3 to TRBJ2-3; D unresolved. Trimming pared 2 bases from V and 5 bases from J, leaving 14 bases between. The CDR3 extends over 15 amino acids. Germline CDR1 is LGHNA and CDR2 is YSLEER. The DNA for the CDR3 is TGCGCCAGCAGCCAAACAGACGAAAAGGTAGATACGCAGTATTTT. Its protein is CASSQTDEKVDTQYF.

In its sample, this clonotype was seen once. The chain has TRBV11-3 and TRBJ2-5; perhaps D is TRBD1 or TRBD2 (7 bases each). Germline-derived CDR1 and CDR2 are SGHNT and YENEEA. V was clipped by 5 bases and J by 2 bases, with 18 bases between them. This CDR3 comprises 16 residues. This chain's CDR3 is CASSLTGEGVQETQYF. In DNA, the CDR3 is TGTGCCAGCAGCCTCACAGGGGAGGGGGTTCAAGAGACCCAGTACTTC.

In nucleotides, the CDR3 is TGTGCCAGCAGCCAAGAAGGGACAGCTAACACCGGGGAGCTGTTTTTT. Its protein is CASSQEGTANTGELFF. The rearrangement links TRBV3-1 to TRBJ2-2; 7 nucleotides line up with TRBD1. The germline V gene has CDR1 LGHDT and CDR2 YNNKEL (reference sequence). Unmatched junction bases numbered 3, after V lost 0 bases and J lost 2 bases. This CDR3 contains 16 residues. Looking up the rest from reference TRBV3-1 and TRBJ2-2 gives the full variable domain: DTAVSQTPKYLVTQMGNDKSIKCEQNLGHDTMYWYKQDSKKFLKIMFSYNNKELIINETVPNRFSPKSPDKAHLNLHINSLELGDSAVYFCASSQEGTANTGELFFGEGSRLTVL.

The chain recombines TRBV7-9 with TRBJ2-4, with D tentatively TRBD2 (6 bases). Germline V gene lookup returns CDR1 SEHNR and CDR2 FQNEAQ (reference sequence). V was cut by 2 bases and J by 0 bases, with 14 bases left in between. The CDR3 loop spans 17 amino acids. CDR3 in DNA: TGTGCCAGCAGCTTACCCAGCGGGCTTCTAGCCAAAAACATTCAGTACTTC. It translates to CASSLPSGLLAKNIQYF.

The chain couples TRBV27 to TRBJ2-7; D is possibly TRBD2 (6 bases). CDR3 length: 14 amino acids. The germline V and J ends were trimmed by 3 bases and 2 bases, with 11 bases remaining between them. CDR1 and CDR2 (germline): MNHEY, SMNVEV (reference sequence). For the CDR3, the DNA is TGTGCCAGCAGTTTGGAGGGAATTCCCTACGAGCAGTACTTC. Residues: CASSLEGIPYEQYF.

The chain links TRBV2 to TRBJ2-7; maybe TRBD2 (5 bases). CDR1 is SNHLY and CDR2 is FYNNEI in the germline V gene. This CDR3 has 13 amino acids. Between the trimmed V and J ends, which lost 6 bases and 9 bases, there was a span of 18 bases. This CDR3 is CASRTGSELGQYF. The CDR3 bases are TGTGCCAGCAGGACCGGGTCTGAACTAGGGCAGTACTTC.

The chain employs TRBV3-1 and TRBJ2-1; D possibly corresponds to TRBD2 (6 bases). CDR1 and CDR2 from the germline V gene are LGHDT and YNNKEL (reference sequence). The CDR3 consists of 15 residues. V lost 1 base and J lost 6, with 13 bases in between. CDR3 coding DNA: TGTGCCAGCAGCCAAGGTATTAGCGGAAGCAATGAGCAGTTCTTC. Translating gives CASSQGISGSNEQFF.

The chain joins TRBV5-8 to TRBJ2-2; maybe TRBD2 (6 bases). Germline values: CDR1 SGHTS, CDR2 YDEGEE. This CDR3 is 15 amino acids long. Trimming took 1 base from V and 4 from J, leaving 11 bases between them. The CDR3 protein is CASSLRRGGTGELFF. The CDR3 nucleotides are TGTGCCAGCAGCTTGCGGCGGGGTGGCACCGGGGAGCTGTTTTTT.

This chain uses TRBV7-8 with TRBJ2-5, with 8 bases matching TRBD1. CDR1 is SGHVS and CDR2 is FQNEAQ in the germline V gene. The CDR3 spans 15 residues. Losses at the gene ends were 5 bases for V and 5 bases for J; bases not matched to a gene: 10. DNA for the CDR3: TGTGCCAGCAGCCCCTCGACAGGGGTGGGGGAGACCCAGTACTTC. Translating gives CASSPSTGVGETQYF.

This sequence joins TRBV28 and TRBJ1-5; D unclear. The CDR3 runs 14 residues. V shed 7 bases and J shed 2 bases, with 12 bases lying between them. Germline assignment: CDR1 MDHEN and CDR2 SYDVKM. The chain's CDR3 is CASITMAGNQPQHF. DNA for the CDR3: TGTGCCAGCATAACCATGGCTGGCAATCAGCCCCAGCATTTT.

V gene TRBV30 combines with J gene TRBJ2-2, with 9 positions matching TRBD1. Per germline, CDR1 GTSNPN and CDR2 SVGIG (reference sequence). This CDR3 is 14 amino acids long. The V and J ends lost 7 bases and 3 bases, in that order; junction bases with no gene match: 6. CDR3 sequence: CAYTHRGHTGELFF. CDR3 DNA: TGTGCCTACACCCACAGGGGGCACACCGGGGAGCTGTTTTTT. The full variable domain, with the rest looked up from reference TRBV30 and TRBJ2-2, is SQTIHQWPATLVQPVGSPLSLECTVEGTSNPNLYWYRQAAGRGLQLLFYSVGIGQISSEVPQNLSASRPQDRQFILSSKKLLLSDSGFYLCAYTHRGHTGELFFGEGSRLTVL.

CDR3: CASSERESTDTQYF. The CDR3 DNA reads as TGTGCCAGCAGTGAACGGGAGAGTACAGATACGCAGTATTTT. This sequence joins TRBV6-4 and TRBJ2-3, with a weak D call TRBD2 (6 bases). The V and J ends lost 3 bases and 3 bases respectively, with 10 bases between them. Germline V gene lookup returns CDR1 MRHNA and CDR2 SNTAGT. The CDR3 runs 14 residues.

V and J are TRBV27 and TRBJ2-5; D might be TRBD1 (5 bases). The CDR3 length is 14 residues. Per germline, CDR1 MNHEY and CDR2 SMNVEV (reference sequence). V was trimmed by 11 bases and J by 0 bases, leaving 16 bases between them. CDR3 sequence (DNA): TGTGCCCTTTTAGACAGAAAGTACCAAGAGACCCAGTACTTC. Translating gives CALLDRKYQETQYF.

The gene calls are TRBV7-9 and TRBJ2-1, with D tentatively TRBD2 (5 bases). CDR3 length equals 15 residues. Deletions cut 6 bases from V and 3 bases from J, with 15 bases between. Germline loops: CDR1 SEHNR, CDR2 FQNEAQ (reference sequence). Here the CDR3 reads CASSFGSSNYNEQFF. DNA for the CDR3: TGTGCCAGCAGTTTTGGTTCTAGCAACTACAATGAGCAGTTCTTC.

The chain links TRBV4-2 to TRBJ2-3; no firm D call. V was shortened by 1 base and J by 1 base, with 15 bases between the two germline ends. The CDR3 contains 17 residues. Germline CDR1 is LGHNA and CDR2 is YNFKEQ. The CDR3 nucleotides read TGTGCCAGCAGCCAAGTTACAGCGACCGTCGGCACAGATACGCAGTATTTT. Protein: CASSQVTATVGTDTQYF.

The chain carries TRBV12-3 or TRBV12-4 and TRBJ1-5; D gene uncertain. The V gene lost 4 bases and the J gene lost 0 bases, with 13 bases spanning the gap. The CDR3 sequence is 16 residues long. The CDR3 protein is CASSYSGLNSNQPQHF. The CDR3 DNA reads TGTGCCAGCAGTTACTCCGGGCTAAATAGCAATCAGCCCCAGCATTTT.

The chain links TRBV7-8 to TRBJ1-1; D ambiguous. V lost 2 bases to trimming and J lost 1 base, with 8 bases between them. The V gene's germline CDR1 is SGHVS and CDR2 FQNEAQ. This CDR3 is built from 14 residues. CDR3 protein: CASSLYGRNTEAFF. Here the CDR3 DNA reads TGTGCCAGCAGCTTATACGGACGGAACACTGAAGCTTTCTTT.

This chain connects TRBV19 to TRBJ2-1; TRBD2 matches at 8 bases. CDR3 length: 17 residues. Germline CDR1 is LNHDA and CDR2 is SQIVND (reference sequence). The V gene end was trimmed by 2 bases and the J gene end by 6 bases; junction bases not matched to a gene: 12. CDR3 in DNA: TGTGCCAGTAGTATAATTAGCGGGGAAGAAGTAGCCAATGAGCAGTTCTTC. Protein: CASSIISGEEVANEQFF.